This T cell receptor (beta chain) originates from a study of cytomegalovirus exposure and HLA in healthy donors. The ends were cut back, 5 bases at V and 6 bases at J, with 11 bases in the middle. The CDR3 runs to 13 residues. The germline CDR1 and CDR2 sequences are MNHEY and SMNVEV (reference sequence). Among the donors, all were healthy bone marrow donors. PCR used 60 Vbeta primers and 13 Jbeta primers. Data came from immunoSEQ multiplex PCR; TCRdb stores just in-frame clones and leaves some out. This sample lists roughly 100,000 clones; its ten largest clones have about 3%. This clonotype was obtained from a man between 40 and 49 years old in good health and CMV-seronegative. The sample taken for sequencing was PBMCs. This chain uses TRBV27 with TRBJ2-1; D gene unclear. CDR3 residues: CASSPTGGNEQFF. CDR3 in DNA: TGTGCCAGCAGTCCGACCGGCGGCAATGAGCAGTTCTTC.